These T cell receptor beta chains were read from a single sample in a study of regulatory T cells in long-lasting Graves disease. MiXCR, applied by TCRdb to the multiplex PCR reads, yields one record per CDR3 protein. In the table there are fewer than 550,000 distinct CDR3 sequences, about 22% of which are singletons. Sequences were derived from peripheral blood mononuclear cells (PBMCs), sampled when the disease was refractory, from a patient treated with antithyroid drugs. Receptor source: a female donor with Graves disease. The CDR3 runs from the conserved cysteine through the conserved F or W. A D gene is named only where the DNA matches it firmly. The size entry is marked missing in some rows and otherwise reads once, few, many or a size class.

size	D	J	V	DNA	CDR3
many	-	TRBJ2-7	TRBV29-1	TGCAGCGTCAGGTGGCTAGACCGCTACGAGCAGTACTTC	CSVRWLDRYEQYF
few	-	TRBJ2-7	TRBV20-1	TGCAGTACTAGAGTCATATCCTACGAGCAGTACTTC	CSTRVISYEQYF
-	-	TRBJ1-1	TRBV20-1	TGCAGTGCTAGAGTCGGGGGAGAAGCTTTCTTT	CSARVGGEAFF
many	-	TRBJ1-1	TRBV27	TGTGCCAGCAGTTTACCGGGACTTGAAGCTTTCTTT	CASSLPGLEAFF
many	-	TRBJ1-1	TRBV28	TGTGCCAGCACGGGGAACGAGGCTTTCTTT	CASTGNEAFF
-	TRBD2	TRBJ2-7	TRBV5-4	TGTGCCAGCAGCACGAACGGACCAGCGGGGGACTACGAGCAGTACTTC	CASSTNGPAGDYEQYF
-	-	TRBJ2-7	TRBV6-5	TGTGCCAGCAGTTTTACAGGTGCTGGGGACTACGAGCAGTACTTC	CASSFTGAGDYEQYF
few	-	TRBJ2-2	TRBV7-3	TGTGCCAGCAGCTCCATGGGGGGACAGCTGGGGGAGCTGTTTTTT	CASSSMGGQLGELFF
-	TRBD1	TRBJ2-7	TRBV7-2	TGTGCCAGCAGCCCAGGGACAGGGTCCGAGCAGTACTTC	CASSPGTGSEQYF
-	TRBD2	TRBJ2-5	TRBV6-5	TGTGCCAGCAGTTCCTACGGGGGGCAAGAGACCCAGTACTTC	CASSSYGGQETQYF
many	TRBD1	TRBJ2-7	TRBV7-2	TGTGCCAGCAGCATAATGGACAGGGGCTACGAGCAGTACTTC	CASSIMDRGYEQYF
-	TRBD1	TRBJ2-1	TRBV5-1	TGCGCCAGCAGCGGGGGACAGGGACTTCACAATGAGCAGTTCTTC	CASSGGQGLHNEQFF
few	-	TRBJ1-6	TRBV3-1	TGTGCCAGCAGCCAATCAACGGTCAGGTCACCCCTCCACTTT	CASSQSTVRSPLHF
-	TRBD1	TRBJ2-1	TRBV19	TGTGCCAGTAGTGCCGGACAGGGGGCCTATGAGCAGTTCTTC	CASSAGQGAYEQFF
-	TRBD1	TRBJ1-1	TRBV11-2	TGTGCCAGCAGCCGACATTCAGGGGGCCGGGCTGAAGCTTTCTTT	CASSRHSGGRAEAFF
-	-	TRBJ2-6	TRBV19	TGTGCCAGTAGTATTGGCGAGGCTGGGGCCAACGTCCTGACTTTC	CASSIGEAGANVLTF
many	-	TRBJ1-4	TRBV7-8	TGTGCCAGCAGCTTAGTGGGGGGGGATGAAAAACTGTTTTTT	CASSLVGGDEKLFF
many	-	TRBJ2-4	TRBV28	TGTGCCAGCAGTAGCTCTCTCTTAGCCAAAAACATTCAGTACTTC	CASSSSLLAKNIQYF
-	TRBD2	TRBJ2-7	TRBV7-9	TGTGCCAGCAGCCCCTCTAGCGGGAGCCCCATCGAGCAGTACTTC	CASSPSSGSPIEQYF
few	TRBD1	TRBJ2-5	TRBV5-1	TGCGCCAGCAGCATAGGGACAGCAGCTCGACAAGAGACCCAGTACTTC	CASSIGTAARQETQYF
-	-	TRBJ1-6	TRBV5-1	TGCGCCAGCAGCTTGGAGGAGTCGAGCTCCTATAATTCACCCCTCCACTTT	CASSLEESSSYNSPLHF
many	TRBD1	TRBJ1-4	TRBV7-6	TGTGCCGCCGGCGGGACAGTTAATGAAAAACTGTTTTTT	CAAGGTVNEKLFF
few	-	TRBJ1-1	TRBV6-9	TGTGCCAGCAGTTACAGGGTTGGCGAAGCTTTCTTT	CASSYRVGEAFF
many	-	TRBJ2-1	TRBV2	TGTGCCAGCAGTGGTCTTAATATCAGGGAGCAGTTCTTC	CASSGLNIREQFF
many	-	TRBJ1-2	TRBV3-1	TGTGCCAGCAGTGGGGACTATTATGGCTACACCTTC	CASSGDYYGYTF
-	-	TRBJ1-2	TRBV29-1	TGCAGCGCTGGGGGGGGAATCTATGGCTACACCTTC	CSAGGGIYGYTF
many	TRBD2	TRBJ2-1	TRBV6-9	TGTGCCAGCAGTTACAACCCTAGCGGGAGTGGGGGTGAGCAGTTCTTC	CASSYNPSGSGGEQFF
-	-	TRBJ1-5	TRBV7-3	TGTGCCAGCAGCTTAATGAGGGGAGAGCCCCAGCATTTT	CASSLMRGEPQHF
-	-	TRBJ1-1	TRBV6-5	TGTGCCAGCAGTTACGTGCGTAGTGGCACTGAAGCTTTCTTT	CASSYVRSGTEAFF
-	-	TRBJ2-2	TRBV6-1	TGTGCCAGCAGTGTATATGGGGGGGCCTTCCTCGGGGAGCTGTTTTTT	CASSVYGGAFLGELFF
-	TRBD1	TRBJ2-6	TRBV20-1	TGCAGTCTGAAAGACAGGGGGCGCCCCGGGGCCAACGTCCTGACTTTC	CSLKDRGRPGANVLTF
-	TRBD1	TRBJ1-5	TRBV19	TGTGCCAGTAGTATGTTGAGGGGGCGGGAGCCCCAGCATTTT	CASSMLRGREPQHF
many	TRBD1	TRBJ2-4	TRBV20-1	TGCAGTGCGATGGGACAGCCTAAGGGGATTCAGTACTTC	CSAMGQPKGIQYF
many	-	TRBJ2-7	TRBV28	TGTGCCAGCAGTTTATCGATACACAACACCTACGAGCAGTACTTC	CASSLSIHNTYEQYF
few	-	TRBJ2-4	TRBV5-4	TGTGCCAGCAGCTCCCCGGCCGCCAAAAACATTCAGTACTTC	CASSSPAAKNIQYF
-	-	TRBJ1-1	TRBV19	TGTGCCAGTAGTATACTCTGGGCAGGAGGGAACACTGAAGCTTTCTTT	CASSILWAGGNTEAFF
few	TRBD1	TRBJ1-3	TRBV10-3	TGTGCCATCAACCAGGGGGGGCCCTCTGGAAACACCATATATTTT	CAINQGGPSGNTIYF
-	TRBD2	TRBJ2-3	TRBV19	TGTGCCAGTCGACAGACTAGCGGGGGTGCGGATACGCAGTATTTT	CASRQTSGGADTQYF
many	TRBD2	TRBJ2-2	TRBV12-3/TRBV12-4	TGTGCCAGCAGCCACATTAGCGGGAGTTACACCGGGGAGCTGTTTTTT	CASSHISGSYTGELFF
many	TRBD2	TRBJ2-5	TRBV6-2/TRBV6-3	TGTGCCAGTGGACTAGCGGGAGCGGTAGAGACCCAGTACTTC	CASGLAGAVETQYF
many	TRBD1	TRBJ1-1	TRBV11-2	TGTGCCAGCAGCTCCTTGACAGGGAAGATGACTGAAGCTTTCTTT	CASSSLTGKMTEAFF
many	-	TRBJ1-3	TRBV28	TGTGCCAGCAGTCTCTGGACGGAGAGCTCTGGAAACACCATATATTTT	CASSLWTESSGNTIYF
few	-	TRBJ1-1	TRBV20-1	TGCAGTGCTAGACGTGGACTGTATGAAGCTTTCTTT	CSARRGLYEAFF
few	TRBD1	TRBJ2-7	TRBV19	TGTGCCAGTAGCTCTCAGGGGGTTGGCGAGCAGTACTTC	CASSSQGVGEQYF
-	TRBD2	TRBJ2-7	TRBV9	TGTGCCAGCAGCGCCGGGACTAGCGCATCCTACGAGCAGTACTTC	CASSAGTSASYEQYF